The 5 T cell receptor beta chains reported below all come from one sample, sequenced in a study of T cell repertoires in cytomegalovirus infection. TCRdb re-called the reads through MiXCR, storing one row per CDR3 protein. In the table there are around 440,000 distinct CDR3 sequences, 11% of which are singletons. Sequencing input: PBMCs. The receptor source for this set is a human donor in good health (CMV status not recorded). Some clones in this sample may be carry-over from other donors' samples.

The table lists this clonotype with many counts. The J gene is TRBJ2-1, the V gene TRBV7-9; D remains unclear. CDR1 and CDR2 (germline): SEHNR, FQNEAQ (reference sequence). CDR3 size: 15 residues. Trimming left V 3 bases short and J 5 bases short, with 14 bases between. The DNA of the CDR3 is TGTGCCAGCAGCTTCGGCGATCGGCATAACAATGAGCAGTTCTTC. Translated, it gives CASSFGDRHNNEQFF.

At least ten counts were recorded for this clonotype. The J gene is TRBJ1-2, the V gene TRBV7-3; D unresolved. The ends were cut back, 1 base at V and 0 bases at J, with 9 bases in the middle. Looked up from germline, CDR1 is SGHTA and CDR2 is FQGTGA. CDR3 length equals 15 residues. The CDR3 sequence is CASSLRGDANYGYTF. The CDR3 bases are TGTGCCAGCAGCTTAAGGGGTGATGCTAACTATGGCTACACCTTC. Full variable domain (missing parts from reference TRBV7-3 and TRBJ1-2): GAGVSQTPSNKVTEKGKYVELRCDPISGHTALYWYRQSLGQGPEFLIYFQGTGAADDSGLPNDRFFAVRPEGSVSTLKIQRTERGDSAVYLCASSLRGDANYGYTFGSGTRLTVV.

Note on this clonotype: An end of the junction differs from the germline gene, which may be a read error. The genes are TRBV7-3 and TRBJ2-1, with TRBD2 as a possible D gene (5 bases). This CDR3 contains 13 residues. Germline-derived CDR1 and CDR2 are SGHTA and FQGTGA. In DNA form, the CDR3 reads TGTGCCAGCAGCTCGGTCGACTACGATGAGCAGTTCTTC. Translation gives CASSSVDYDEQFF.

The genes are TRBV27 and TRBJ1-4; 9 bases are shared with TRBD1. The germline V gene encodes CDR1 MNHEY and CDR2 SMNVEV (reference sequence). Trimming at V came to 9 bases and at J to 5 bases, leaving 1 base not matched to a gene. The CDR3 covers 12 residues. CDR3 region: CASGQGNEKLFF. The CDR3 DNA follows: TGTGCCAGTGGACAGGGGAATGAAAAACTGTTTTTT.

This clonotype was counted many times. The J gene is TRBJ1-6, the V gene TRBV5-4; no clear D gene. Trimming shortened V by 4 bases and J by 7 bases, and 21 bases separated the two germline ends. Germline V gives CDR1 SGHNT, CDR2 YYREEE (reference sequence). The CDR3 has 17 amino acids. CDR3 coding DNA: TGTGCCAGCAGCATCTACAGCGGACCGCCCCTAAATTCACCCCTCCACTTT. Translation gives CASSIYSGPPLNSPLHF.